Here is one T cell receptor beta chain with its context. CDR3 length equals 15 residues. The V end was cut by 0 bases, the J end by 7 bases, with 13 bases between. The germline V gene encodes CDR1 LGHNA and CDR2 YSLEER. The repertoire was sequenced with immunoSEQ multiplex PCR; TCRdb's copy has only in-frame clones and lacks some. Among fewer than 200,000 clones listed, roughly nine tenths were seen once. The data stem from a study of cytomegalovirus exposure and HLA in healthy donors. This receptor was identified in a woman in her late teens or twenties in good health and CMV-seropositive. The sequenced sample was PBMCs. This chain joins TRBV4-3 and TRBJ1-5, with a tentative D call TRBD1 (6 bases). CDR3 protein: CASSQESGQDQPQHF. The CDR3 nucleotides read TGCGCCAGCAGCCAAGAATCGGGACAAGACCAGCCCCAGCATTTT.